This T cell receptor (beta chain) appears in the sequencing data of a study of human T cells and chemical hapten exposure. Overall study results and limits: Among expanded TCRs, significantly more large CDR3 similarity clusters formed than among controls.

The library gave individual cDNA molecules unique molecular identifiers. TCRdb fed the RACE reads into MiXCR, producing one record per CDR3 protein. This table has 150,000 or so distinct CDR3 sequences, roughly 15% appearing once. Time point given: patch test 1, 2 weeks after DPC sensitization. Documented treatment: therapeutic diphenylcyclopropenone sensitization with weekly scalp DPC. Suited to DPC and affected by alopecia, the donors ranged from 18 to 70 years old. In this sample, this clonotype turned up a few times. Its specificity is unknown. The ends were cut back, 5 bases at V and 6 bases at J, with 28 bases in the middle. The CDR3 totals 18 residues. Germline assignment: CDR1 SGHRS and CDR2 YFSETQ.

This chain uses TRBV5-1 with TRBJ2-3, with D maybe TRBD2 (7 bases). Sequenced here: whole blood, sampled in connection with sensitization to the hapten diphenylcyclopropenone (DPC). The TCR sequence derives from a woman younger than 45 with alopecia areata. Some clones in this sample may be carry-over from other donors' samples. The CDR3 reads CASSSGLASGGEADTQYF. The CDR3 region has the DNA TGCGCCAGCAGTTCCGGCCTGGCCTCGGGGGGCGAGGCGGATACGCAGTATTTT.